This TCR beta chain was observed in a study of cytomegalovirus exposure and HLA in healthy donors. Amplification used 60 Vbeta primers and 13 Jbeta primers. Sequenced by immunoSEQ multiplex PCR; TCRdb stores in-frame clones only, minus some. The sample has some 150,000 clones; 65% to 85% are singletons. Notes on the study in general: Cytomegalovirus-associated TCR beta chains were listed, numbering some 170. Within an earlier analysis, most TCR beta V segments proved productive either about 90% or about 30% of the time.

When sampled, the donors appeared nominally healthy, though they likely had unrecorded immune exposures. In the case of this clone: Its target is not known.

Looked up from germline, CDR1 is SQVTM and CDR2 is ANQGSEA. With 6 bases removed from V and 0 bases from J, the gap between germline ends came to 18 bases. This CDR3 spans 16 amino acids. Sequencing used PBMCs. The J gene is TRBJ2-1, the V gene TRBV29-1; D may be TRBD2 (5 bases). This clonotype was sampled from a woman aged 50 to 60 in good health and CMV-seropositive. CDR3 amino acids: CSVDNRRATSYNEQFF. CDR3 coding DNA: TGCAGCGTAGACAACCGGCGGGCCACCTCCTACAATGAGCAGTTCTTC.